A single sample gave rise to the 21 T cell receptor beta chains below, sequenced in a study of Graves' ophthalmopathy and Graves' hyperthyroidism. Amplified material comprised TCR beta CDR3 regions derived from RNA transcripts. The authors performed first-round RT-PCR with HTBI primers and then a second-round multiplex PCR. Using its own MiXCR run on the multiplex PCR reads, TCRdb lists one record per CDR3 protein. Of about 620,000 distinct CDR3 sequences listed, 22% are singletons. Sequenced material: peripheral blood. These receptor sequences come from a woman under 30 with stable Graves' hyperthyroidism. Some clones in this sample may be carry-over from other donors' samples.

As concerns this clonotype: This may arise from a read error, as a much more abundant clone is one base away. The rearrangement links TRBV18 to TRBJ1-1, with 10 positions matching TRBD1. The CDR3 length is 15 residues. Germline loops: CDR1 KGHSH, CDR2 LQKENI. CDR3 coding DNA: TGTGCCAGCTCAGGGACAGGGGTGGCGGACACTGGAGCTTTCTTT. Amino acid sequence: CASSGTGVADTGAFF.

This clonotype came up a few times. The chain joins TRBV7-2 to TRBJ1-6, with 7 bases aligning to TRBD1. The CDR3 consists of 18 residues. The V gene's germline CDR1 is SGHTA and CDR2 FQGNSA. Trimming cost V 5 bases and J 0 bases; bases outside gene matches: 10. The CDR3 region is CASSPRQGGFSYNSPLHF. CDR3 nucleotides: TGTGCCAGCAGCCCCCGACAGGGAGGTTTCTCCTATAATTCACCCCTCCACTTT.

This clonotype was counted ten times or more. The chain is built from TRBV11-2 and TRBJ2-2; D not resolved. In germline, CDR1 is SGHAT, CDR2 FQNNGV. V was clipped by 3 bases and J by 6 bases, with 5 bases between them. The CDR3 has 12 amino acids. This chain's CDR3 is CASSFDAGELFF. As DNA, the CDR3 is TGTGCCAGCAGCTTCGACGCCGGGGAGCTGTTTTTT.

This clonotype was counted ten times or more. The chain uses TRBV2 and TRBJ1-6; D call uncertain. Trimming removed 3 bases from V and 0 bases from J, with 12 bases in between. The germline gives CDR1 SNHLY, CDR2 FYNNEI. This CDR3 is 17 amino acids long. The CDR3 sequence is CASSEREGHSYNSPLHF. For the CDR3, the DNA is TGTGCCAGCAGTGAGCGGGAGGGCCACTCCTATAATTCACCCCTCCACTTT.

This clonotype was recorded a few times. The V gene is TRBV12-3 or TRBV12-4, the J gene TRBJ2-7, with 14 bases lining up with TRBD2. The CDR3 runs to 20 residues. J gave up 2 bases and V 2 bases, and 14 bases lay outside the gene matches. CDR3: CASSLTTLWTSGGPTYEQYF. The CDR3 nucleotides read TGTGCCAGCAGTTTAACCACGCTGTGGACTAGCGGGGGGCCGACCTACGAGCAGTACTTC.

This clonotype was found many times. The chain employs TRBV2 and TRBJ1-5; weak D call: TRBD1 (6 bases). V lost 6 bases to trimming and J lost 5 bases, with 14 bases between them. The CDR3 is 14 amino acids. The V gene's germline CDR1 is SNHLY and CDR2 FYNNEI. The CDR3 DNA reads as TGTGCCAGCAGGGTACAGGGTATAGATCAGCCCCAGCATTTT. Translation: CASRVQGIDQPQHF.

As to this clonotype: With a much larger clone just one base away, this may be a read error. This CDR3 is CASRDTGFNSPLHF. The CDR3 nucleotides are TGTGCCAGCCGGGACACGGGGTTTAATTCACCCCTCCACTTT. The gene calls are TRBV27 and TRBJ1-6, with D possibly being TRBD1 (6 bases). Germline V gives CDR1 MNHEY, CDR2 SMNVEV (reference sequence). The V and J ends lost 8 bases and 6 bases respectively, with 14 bases between them. CDR3 length: 14 amino acids.

In its sample, this clonotype was seen many times. The gene calls are TRBV2 and TRBJ1-1; D gene unclear. The CDR3 is 13 amino acids. Germline-derived CDR1 and CDR2 are SNHLY and FYNNEI. The V gene lost 10 bases and the J gene lost 2 bases, with 14 bases spanning the gap. CDR3 loop: CATWRVFNTEAFF. CDR3 DNA: TGTGCCACCTGGCGGGTATTCAACACTGAAGCTTTCTTT.

This clonotype was observed a few times. The rearrangement uses TRBV6-1 and TRBJ2-7; TRBD2 matches 7 bases. Germline V gene lookup returns CDR1 MNHNS and CDR2 SASEGT. V was pared by 2 bases and J by 6 bases, with 7 bases of the junction left unmatched. The CDR3 runs to 14 residues. CDR3 coding DNA: TGTGCCAGCAGTGAATGGGAGGGTGTCGGCGAGCAGTACTTC. Translating gives CASSEWEGVGEQYF.

This clonotype was recorded at least ten times. The chain uses TRBV10-3 and TRBJ2-7; 7 bases match TRBD1. CDR3 length: 17 amino acids. V was clipped by 3 bases and J by 2 bases; unmatched bases: 13. Looked up from germline, CDR1 is ENHRY and CDR2 is SYGVKD. The CDR3 DNA reads as TGTGCCATCAGTGAACAAACAATCCGGGACAGTCCCTACGAGCAGTACTTC. Translating gives CAISEQTIRDSPYEQYF.

Comments on this clonotype: This clone may be a read error of a much larger clone one base away. The genes are TRBV29-1 and TRBJ1-2; the D is unclear. V was shortened by 0 bases and J by 0 bases, with 20 bases between the two germline ends. This CDR3 has 18 amino acids. The germline V gene encodes CDR1 SQVTM and CDR2 ANQGSEA. CDR3 amino acids: CSVEDLWAKGVANYGYTF. CDR3 DNA sequence: TGCAGCGTTGAAGATCTGTGGGCCAAGGGTGTAGCTAACTATGGCTACACCTTC.

Many counts were recorded for this clonotype. The V gene is TRBV12-3 or TRBV12-4, the J gene TRBJ1-3; D ambiguous. There are 14 residues in the CDR3. Trimming removed 3 bases from V and 2 bases from J, with 8 bases in between. The CDR3: CASSFEVPGNTIYF. The CDR3 DNA reads TGTGCCAGCAGTTTTGAGGTTCCTGGAAACACCATATATTTT.

This clonotype appeared a few times. The J gene is TRBJ2-5, the V gene TRBV6-1, with D tentatively TRBD1 (7 bases). CDR1 and CDR2 (germline): MNHNS, SASEGT. Trimming cost V 7 bases and J 9 bases, with 21 bases left between them. The CDR3 covers 14 residues. CDR3 in amino acids: CASTSQGGPEAQYF. The CDR3 nucleotides read TGTGCCAGCACCTCTCAGGGGGGACCTGAGGCCCAGTACTTC.

This clonotype was counted ten times or more. The chain couples TRBV12-3 or TRBV12-4 to TRBJ2-5; TRBD1 aligns across 7 bases. V dropped 2 bases and J dropped 4; count of bases not matched to a gene: 7. CDR3 length equals 15 residues. The CDR3: CASSLRQGGRETQYF. The DNA of the CDR3 is TGTGCCAGCAGTTTAAGACAGGGTGGACGAGAGACCCAGTACTTC.

The count of this clonotype is one. A much larger clonotype is one base distant, so this may be a read error. The gene calls are TRBV13 and TRBJ1-5; TRBD1 matches at 7 bases. Germline trimming cut 4 bases from V and 2 bases from J; bases unmatched to any gene: 5. Germline lookup yields CDR1 PRHDT and CDR2 FYEKMQ (reference sequence). The CDR3 is made up of 15 amino acids. The CDR3, as DNA: TGTGCCAGCAGCTCGGGACAGTGGGGCAATCAGCCCCAGCATTTT. Its protein product is CASSSGQWGNQPQHF.

This chain uses TRBV11-1 with TRBJ2-7; TRBD1 might be the D (6 bases). This CDR3 region has 14 residues. In germline, CDR1 is SGHAT, CDR2 FQDESV (reference sequence). Trimming removed 5 bases from V and 1 base from J, with 12 bases in between. CDR3: CASSARDKSYEQYF. The CDR3 DNA sequence: TGTGCCAGCAGCGCCCGGGACAAGTCCTACGAGCAGTACTTC.

The rearrangement uses TRBV6-4 and TRBJ1-2; D gene uncertain. V gave up 5 bases and J gave up 6 bases, with 13 bases separating them. The CDR3 covers 13 residues. Germline loops: CDR1 MRHNA, CDR2 SNTAGT. For the CDR3, the DNA is TGTGCCAGCAGTCCCGGGAAACACCATGGCTACACCTTC. Its translation: CASSPGKHHGYTF.

This clonotype was recorded many times. The chain has TRBV20-1 and TRBJ2-3; D is perhaps TRBD2 (6 bases). The germline V gene encodes CDR1 DFQATT and CDR2 SNEGSKA (reference sequence). V gave up 3 bases and J gave up 1 base, with 8 bases separating them. The CDR3 covers 13 residues. CDR3: CSASTGGTDTQYF. For the CDR3, the DNA is TGCAGTGCTAGTACGGGAGGCACAGATACGCAGTATTTT.

This clonotype was picked up many times. The gene calls are TRBV12-3 or TRBV12-4 and TRBJ1-5, with D maybe TRBD1 (5 bases). This CDR3 spans 13 amino acids. Between the trimmed V and J ends, which lost 5 bases and 7 bases, there was a span of 12 bases. The CDR3 is CASSPPGGQPQHF. The CDR3, as DNA: TGTGCCAGCAGTCCCCCCGGGGGGCAGCCCCAGCATTTT.

A note on this clonotype: A read error is possible here, since a much larger clone lies one base away. This chain joins TRBV28 and TRBJ1-2; D uncertain. The V gene lost 5 bases and the J gene lost 8 bases, with 21 bases spanning the gap. The CDR3 is 15 residues long. Germline values: CDR1 MDHEN, CDR2 SYDVKM. CDR3: CASSRTGSLIAGYTF. CDR3 bases: TGTGCCAGCAGTAGAACCGGGTCCCTCATCGCGGGCTACACCTTC.

This clonotype was picked up one time. J is TRBJ1-6 and V is TRBV6-1, with 7 bases matching TRBD1. This CDR3 is 14 amino acids long. With 6 bases clipped from V and 9 bases from J, the junction kept 8 bases outside the gene matches. Germline V gene sequence: CDR1 MNHNS, CDR2 SASEGT. CDR3 amino acids: CASSSQGRGSPLHF. The CDR3 DNA reads TGTGCCAGCAGCTCACAGGGGCGAGGTTCACCCCTCCACTTT.